The sequence of this T cell receptor (beta chain) was determined in a study of T cell responses to AZD1222 COVID-19 vaccine (dated by TCRdb to the early 2020s). General notes on the study: AZD1222 recipients whose second dose came at about 4 weeks and those whose second dose came at about 12 weeks were combined into one group, since spike-specific TCR depth and breadth did not differ between the two schedules. A total of around 240 trial participants underwent TCR sequencing, of whom roughly 210 had received two doses of AZD1222 and approximately 26 had received two doses of the MenACWY control vaccine. Trial participants were enrolled by age into 18-55, 56-69 and 70-plus year subgroups, with approximately 150, 30 and 60 TCR-sequenced participants respectively. What the research found in general, with its limitations: Because no day 14 peak-response samples were available, repertoires were characterized only after the peak T cell response. Participants were mostly white British and included more females than males, and it was suggested by the authors that clonal diversity may have been underestimated. A significant rise in spike-specific TCR breadth and depth was observed after two AZD1222 doses relative to day 0 and relative to MenACWY recipients. Reportedly, almost half of the unique spike-specific TCRs recognized epitopes lying outside the regions that are mutated in the B.1.351 and B.1.1.7 variants. The 56-69-year group was small, and its depth increase did not reach significance, likely because of low power. Conclusions about previously exposed vaccinees are limited, since just six or seven AZD1222 recipients were seropositive for SARS-CoV-2 at baseline. The vaccine-associated CD4 TCRs covered the entire spike protein, and the dominant responses fell in regions 160-218 and 743-854.

The label giving this sample's time point can be read as: baseline before first vaccination. Samples from vaccinated people were obtained from the UK trials COV001 and COV002, which included a single-blind randomized controlled phase 2/3 trial of AZD1222 (ChAdOx1 nCoV-19) in healthy adults. For TCRbeta chain sequencing, PBMC samples were collected from trial participants at day 0 and at day 28 after the second dose. A word on this clone: There is no known antigen for this receptor. Base qualities are not recorded, but no much larger clone differs from it by a single base.

CDR1 and CDR2 are read off the germline V gene (reference sequence) as SGHNT and YYREEE. At the junction V is shortened by 4 bases and J by 4 bases; bases outside the gene matches: 8. The cysteine opens and the phenylalanine closes a CDR3 of 15 amino acids. Only the CDR3 DNA stays, 45 bases, in frame from base 1. The CDR3 regions of human TCRbeta chains were analyzed by immunosequencing. The authors' analysis ran thus. TCRs in the repertoires were compared against a reference library of SARS-CoV-2-specific TCRs that had been generated with the MIRA antigen-specificity platform. Breadth meant the fraction of unique TCRs that were SARS-CoV-2-associated, whereas depth meant the fraction of total T cells that were SARS-CoV-2-associated. Using the MIRA data, each spike-specific TCR was assigned both to the spike region to which the TCR was reactive and to a CD4 or CD8 class. Log10-transformed breadth and depth values were compared by one-way ANOVA with Sidak's multiple comparisons tests. TCRdb provides this immuneACCESS table in a form limited to in-frame rearrangements. Some clones are lacking; in checked studies, under half of them reflect an unresolved V gene, and why the rest are absent is not known. V, J and clone size are those of that table, while D and trimming were read from the DNA. In all, the sample holds 130,000 or so clones, and approximately 94% of those were seen once. Around 7% of the sample lies in the top ten.

The sequence is built from TRBV5-4 and TRBJ2-5, with 9 bases aligning to TRBD1. This receptor was taken from an adult in good health. The sequenced sample was peripheral blood, obtained on day 0 of AZD1222 vaccination. The CDR3 region: CASSPSSTGGETQYF. At the DNA level, the sequence is TGTGCCAGCAGCCCCAGCTCGACAGGGGGAGAGACCCAGTACTTC.